The T cell receptor beta chain under discussion was sequenced for a study of blood T cell repertoires in COVID-19. Background on the study: Sites across the United States, Italy and Spain contributed samples from acute and convalescent COVID-19. Sources were T cells, B-cell-depleted T cells, or PBMCs; the material itself was cDNA or gDNA.

Methods used by the authors: Amplification with reference gene primers provided the estimates of nucleated cell counts. Sequencing was performed with immunoSEQ multiplex PCR; in TCRdb, only in-frame clones are kept and a portion is missing. V and J calls and clone size come straight from that table; D and trimming were deduced from the DNA. The data hold about 97,000 clones, with 80% to 90% observed a single time. The sequenced sample was peripheral blood. This TCR came from a man in his forties with active or convalescent COVID-19.

The CDR3 is CASSLTGTSSSYEQYF. Here the CDR3 DNA reads TGTGCCAGCAGTTTAACCGGGACTTCCTCTTCCTACGAGCAGTACTTC. The chain couples TRBV27 to TRBJ2-7; D is possibly TRBD2 (6 bases). The CDR3 is made up of 16 amino acids. Trimming left V 2 bases short and J 1 base short, with 15 bases between. The germline CDR1 and CDR2 sequences are MNHEY and SMNVEV (reference sequence).